Below, 22 T cell receptor beta chains from the same sample are listed, as sequenced in a study of response to subunit inactivated influenza vaccine. TCRdb re-analysed the RT-PCR reads in MiXCR, keeping a single row per CDR3 protein. This sample has hundreds of thousands of distinct CDR3 sequences, with 14% found just once. Sample: PBMCs from blood, taken around 14 days before vaccination. The receptor source for this set is a man aged 50 to 60 who received an inactivated influenza vaccine.

This clonotype was detected only a few times. V is TRBV10-3 and J is TRBJ2-7; D possibly corresponds to TRBD1 (6 bases). Trimming pared 4 bases from V and 2 bases from J, leaving 9 bases between. CDR3 length: 13 residues. Germline V gives CDR1 ENHRY, CDR2 SYGVKD. CDR3 residues: CAISGTETYEQYF. CDR3 in DNA: TGTGCCATCAGTGGGACAGAAACCTACGAGCAGTACTTC.

The chain carries TRBV12-3 or TRBV12-4 and TRBJ2-5; D unresolved. The CDR3 is made up of 14 amino acids. Deletions cut 7 bases from V and 3 bases from J, with 15 bases between. This CDR3 is CASTPSSHKETQYF. The CDR3 DNA sequence: TGTGCCAGCACCCCGAGCAGCCATAAAGAGACCCAGTACTTC.

This clonotype was seen at least ten times. The CDR3 loop reads CASSYDPSGGNTDTQYF. DNA for the CDR3: TGTGCCAGCAGTTATGATCCATCGGGGGGCAACACAGATACGCAGTATTTT. The genes are TRBV6-5 and TRBJ2-3; maybe TRBD2 (7 bases). The V and J ends lost 3 bases and 2 bases respectively, with 18 bases between them. This CDR3 comprises 17 residues. The germline CDR1 and CDR2 sequences are MNHEY and SVGAGI.

V and J are TRBV7-9 and TRBJ2-2; D perhaps matches TRBD2 (6 bases). Germline V gene data show CDR1 as SEHNR and CDR2 as FQNEAQ (reference sequence). The CDR3 is made up of 14 amino acids. V lost 7 bases and J lost 6, with 15 bases in between. In DNA, the CDR3 is TGTGCCAGCATCCACCGGGGGTCAGCCGGGGAGCTGTTTTTT. Encoded protein: CASIHRGSAGELFF. Full variable domain (outside the CDR3, taken from reference TRBV7-9 and TRBJ2-2): DTGVSQNPRHKITKRGQNVTFRCDPISEHNRLYWYRQTLGQGPEFLTYFQNEAQLEKSRLLSDRFSAERPKGSFSTLEIQRTEQGDSAMYLCASIHRGSAGELFFGEGSRLTVL.

The J gene is TRBJ1-2, the V gene TRBV10-3; D is uncertain. V lost 7 bases and J 3 bases, leaving 12 bases between the germline ends. The CDR3 totals 13 residues. Germline CDR1 is ENHRY and CDR2 is SYGVKD. The CDR3 DNA follows: TGTGCCATCACCTTTTCAGTTTACTATGGCTACACCTTC. Translating it yields CAITFSVYYGYTF.

This clonotype was seen a handful of times. For the CDR3, the DNA is TGTGCCAGCAGCCGGACCTTTGGGGGAGATACGCAGTATTTT. Translating gives CASSRTFGGDTQYF. The chain carries TRBV11-2 and TRBJ2-3, with D perhaps being TRBD1 or TRBD2 (5 bases each). Trimming stripped 5 bases from V and 5 bases from J, with 14 bases between. The CDR3 has 14 residues. Germline values: CDR1 SGHAT, CDR2 FQNNGV.

The chain links TRBV3-1 to TRBJ1-6, with unresolved D. CDR1 is LGHDT and CDR2 is YNNKEL in the germline V gene (reference sequence). The CDR3 is 12 amino acids. Between the trimmed V and J ends, which lost 5 bases and 7 bases, there was a span of 6 bases. The CDR3 spells CASSTQNSPLHF. The CDR3 coding sequence is TGTGCCAGCAGCACCCAGAATTCACCCCTCCACTTT.

This chain links TRBV4-1 with TRBJ2-3; D is uncertain. CDR3 length: 13 amino acids. Germline V gene data show CDR1 as MGHRA and CDR2 as YSYEKL. V was clipped by 0 bases and J by 5 bases, with 6 bases between them. The CDR3 sequence is CASSQDPVDTQYF. The DNA for the CDR3 is TGCGCCAGCAGCCAAGACCCGGTAGATACGCAGTATTTT.

This clonotype has at least ten counts. The chain employs TRBV11-2 and TRBJ2-7, with TRBD2 identical over 16 bases. Germline-derived CDR1 and CDR2 are SGHAT and FQNNGV. The CDR3 spans 20 residues. The V and J ends lost 5 bases and 6 bases, in that order; junction bases with no gene match: 19. CDR3 in amino acids: CASSLKVAGLAGGRWSEQYF. CDR3 DNA sequence: TGTGCCAGCAGCCTAAAGGTGGCGGGACTAGCGGGGGGGCGGTGGTCCGAGCAGTACTTC.

About this clonotype itself: A much larger clone differs by one base, so this may be a read error. V is TRBV28 and J is TRBJ2-1, with 7 bases lining up with TRBD2. V was clipped by 6 bases and J by 8 bases; unmatched bases: 16. This CDR3 has 16 residues. Germline CDR1 is MDHEN and CDR2 is SYDVKM. The CDR3 loop is CASRLSRGVVGDEQFF. DNA of the CDR3: TGTGCCAGCAGATTGTCACGGGGGGTTGTGGGCGATGAGCAGTTCTTC.

In its sample, this clonotype was seen many times. The chain employs TRBV5-1 and TRBJ1-2; D is uncertain. Trimming took off 1 base at V and 3 bases at J, with 10 bases between the two ends. Per the germline V gene, CDR1 is SGHRS and CDR2 is YFSETQ. This CDR3 has 14 residues. The CDR3 loop is CASSLSGSDYGYTF. In DNA form, the CDR3 reads TGCGCCAGCAGCTTGTCCGGGAGCGACTATGGCTACACCTTC. Variable domain in full (rest from reference TRBV5-1 and TRBJ1-2): KAGVTQTPRYLIKTRGQQVTLSCSPISGHRSVSWYQQTPGQGLQFLFEYFSETQRNKGNFPGRFSGRQFSNSRSEMNVSTLELGDSALYLCASSLSGSDYGYTFGSGTRLTVV.

This chain uses TRBV18 with TRBJ2-2, with a weak D call TRBD2 (5 bases). From germline, CDR1 is KGHSH and CDR2 LQKENI. Trimming removed 1 base at V and 4 bases at J, with 10 bases between. The CDR3 runs 15 residues. CDR3 protein: CASSPRGRGTGELFF. DNA for the CDR3: TGTGCCAGCTCACCACGAGGGAGAGGCACCGGGGAGCTGTTTTTT.

This chain joins TRBV20-1 and TRBJ2-7; 8 bases agree with TRBD2. The CDR3 is 14 amino acids. V lost 5 bases and J lost 3; bases outside the gene matches: 9. CDR1 is DFQATT, CDR2 SNEGSKA, per germline (reference sequence). The CDR3 reads CSAVTLAALYEQYF. Here the CDR3 DNA reads TGCAGTGCTGTCACACTAGCGGCTCTCTACGAGCAGTACTTC.

Written as DNA, the CDR3 is TGTGCCAGCAGCGAGACGGGAGATACGCAGTATTTT. Its translation: CASSETGDTQYF. The rearrangement uses TRBV7-3 and TRBJ2-3, with no clear D. This CDR3 has 12 amino acids. Germline V lookup: CDR1 SGHTA, CDR2 FQGTGA. Trimming pared 5 bases from V and 5 bases from J, leaving 8 bases between.

The chain carries TRBV6-5 and TRBJ2-5; 14 bases are a match to TRBD2. The germline gives CDR1 MNHEY, CDR2 SVGAGI. V lost 0 bases to trimming and J lost 5 bases; unmatched junction nucleotides: 5. The CDR3 length is 17 residues. The CDR3 sequence: CASSYSPGLAGAETQYF. CDR3 DNA sequence: TGTGCCAGCAGTTACTCACCGGGACTAGCGGGAGCCGAGACCCAGTACTTC.

The V call is TRBV7-9, the J call TRBJ2-1; the match to TRBD2 covers 11 bases. V dropped 1 base and J dropped 5; count of bases not matched to a gene: 4. The CDR3 length is 16 residues. The V gene's germline CDR1 is SEHNR and CDR2 FQNEAQ (reference sequence). CDR3: CASSLVAGGMNNEQFF. The DNA for the CDR3 is TGTGCCAGCAGCTTAGTAGCGGGGGGGATGAACAATGAGCAGTTCTTC.

The chain joins TRBV9 to TRBJ2-7, with D perhaps TRBD2 (5 bases). V lost 3 bases to trimming and J lost 0 bases, with 16 bases between them. Looked up from germline, CDR1 is SGDLS and CDR2 is YYNGEE. The CDR3 loop spans 16 amino acids. The CDR3 spells CASSGGEAGSSYEQYF. The CDR3 coding sequence is TGTGCCAGCAGCGGGGGAGAGGCCGGTAGCTCCTACGAGCAGTACTTC.

The chain uses TRBV12-3 or TRBV12-4 and TRBJ2-7; a weak D match, TRBD1 (6 bases). Deletions cut 5 bases from V and 0 bases from J, with 14 bases between. The CDR3 runs to 15 residues. The chain's CDR3 is CASSPRQARSYEQYF. The DNA of the CDR3 is TGTGCCAGCAGTCCGAGACAGGCGCGCTCCTACGAGCAGTACTTC.

This chain uses TRBV5-1 with TRBJ2-2; 7 bases line up with TRBD1. Germline V CDR1 and CDR2: SGHRS, YFSETQ. The CDR3 runs 15 residues. J gave up 0 bases and V 4 bases, and 3 bases lay outside the gene matches. CDR3 sequence reads: CASSHGTANTGELFF. The CDR3 DNA follows: TGCGCCAGCAGCCACGGGACAGCGAACACCGGGGAGCTGTTTTTT.

This rearrangement joins TRBV3-1 to TRBJ1-5, with no clear D. CDR3 length: 14 amino acids. Germline CDR1 LGHDT, CDR2 YNNKEL (reference sequence). Trimming took 2 bases from V and 5 from J, leaving 10 bases between them. The CDR3 nucleotides read TGTGCCAGCAGCCAATCCGACACCCATCAGCCCCAGCATTTT. Amino acid sequence: CASSQSDTHQPQHF.

This clonotype was detected only once. This chain uses TRBV6-2 or TRBV6-3 with TRBJ2-1; 11 positions agree with TRBD2. V shed 5 bases and J 4 bases; nucleotides not matched to a gene: 7. The CDR3 is 16 amino acids. Germline CDR1 and CDR2: MNHEY and SVGEGT. DNA for the CDR3: TGTGCCAGCAGTATTGTAGCGGGAGGGTATTACAATGAGCAGTTCTTC. Translation: CASSIVAGGYYNEQFF.

The V call is TRBV5-1, the J call TRBJ2-5; D may be TRBD1 (5 bases). V was pared by 3 bases and J by 5 bases, with 14 bases between. Germline V gives CDR1 SGHRS, CDR2 YFSETQ. The CDR3 sequence is 14 residues long. As DNA, the CDR3 is TGCGCCAGCAGCTCCGCCAGGGCCGCGGAGACCCAGTACTTC. The encoded protein is CASSSARAAETQYF.